A single sample is the source of the 25 T cell receptor beta chains below, sequenced in a study of T cell changes during pregnancy in multiple sclerosis. Assay used: immunoSEQ multiplex PCR; TCRdb lists only in-frame clones, some missing. Among 100,000 to 150,000 clones listed, about 94% were seen once. The source was peripheral blood, collected before pregnancy. The receptors stem from a female donor with multiple sclerosis, enrolled in a pregnancy study.

V usage is TRBV30 and J usage is TRBJ2-1; the match to TRBD1 covers 9 bases. The germline CDR1 and CDR2 sequences are GTSNPN and SVGIG (reference sequence). Germline trimming cut 0 bases from V and 3 bases from J; bases unmatched to any gene: 15. The CDR3 extends over 19 amino acids. The CDR3 nucleotides are TGTGCCTGGAGTGTACGTCCCATCAGGACAGGGGTGAACTACAATGAGCAGTTCTTC. Translation gives CAWSVRPIRTGVNYNEQFF.

This rearrangement joins TRBV13 to TRBJ2-1; TRBD2 matches 10 bases. The germline gives CDR1 PRHDT, CDR2 FYEKMQ (reference sequence). The CDR3 is 19 amino acids. J gave up 2 bases and V 5 bases, and 15 bases lay outside the gene matches. CDR3 amino acids: CASSPAGASGSFAYNEQFF. The CDR3 coding sequence is TGTGCCAGCAGCCCGGCAGGGGCTAGCGGGAGTTTCGCCTACAATGAGCAGTTCTTC.

The CDR3 here is CASSLSQGSADTQYF. The CDR3 coding sequence is TGTGCCAGCAGTTTATCGCAGGGGTCGGCAGATACGCAGTATTTT. The chain links TRBV27 to TRBJ2-3; tentatively, D is TRBD1 (6 bases). There are 15 residues in the CDR3. From germline, CDR1 is MNHEY and CDR2 SMNVEV (reference sequence). V lost 0 bases and J lost 4, with 11 bases in between.

This chain joins TRBV5-6 and TRBJ2-7, with TRBD1 as a possible D gene (7 bases). CDR1 and CDR2 from the germline V gene are SGHDT and YYEEEE. The CDR3 has 17 amino acids. Trimming removed 3 bases from V and 0 bases from J, with 19 bases in between. CDR3: CASSWGWGDRLSYEQYF. The CDR3, as DNA: TGTGCCAGCAGCTGGGGTTGGGGGGACAGACTCTCCTACGAGCAGTACTTC.

V and J are TRBV7-9 and TRBJ2-4; tentatively, D is TRBD2 (6 bases). Germline V gene lookup returns CDR1 SEHNR and CDR2 FQNEAQ (reference sequence). The CDR3 length is 13 residues. Trimming cost V 4 bases and J 9 bases, with 13 bases left between them. The CDR3 nucleotides read TGTGCCAGCAGCTCGGGCCCCGGGGGCATTCAGTACTTC. Its protein product is CASSSGPGGIQYF.

The V call is TRBV6-6, the J call TRBJ1-6; 9 bases are a match to TRBD1. The CDR3 runs 14 residues. The trim removed 2 bases at V and 7 bases at J, leaving 0 bases unmatched. CDR1 MNHNY and CDR2 SVGAGI come from the germline V gene (reference sequence). In DNA form, the CDR3 reads TGTGCCAGCAGTTACGGGACAGGGAATTCACCCCTCCACTTT. Protein sequence: CASSYGTGNSPLHF.

This clone was recorded at least ten times. This rearrangement joins TRBV7-6 to TRBJ1-5; D uncertain. V shed 5 bases and J shed 3 bases, with 20 bases lying between them. The CDR3 is made up of 17 amino acids. Looked up from germline, CDR1 is SGHVS and CDR2 is FNYEAQ. This CDR3 is CASSPKSGRRYNQPQHF. The CDR3 DNA reads as TGTGCCAGCAGCCCAAAGTCTGGTCGCAGGTACAATCAGCCCCAGCATTTT.

The gene calls are TRBV5-1 and TRBJ2-7, with 9 bases matching TRBD2. Per the germline V gene, CDR1 is SGHRS and CDR2 is YFSETQ. The CDR3 has 15 amino acids. Trimming removed 0 bases from V and 3 bases from J; junction bases left unmatched: 4. CDR3 sequence: CASSLADSGSYEQYF. In DNA, the CDR3 is TGCGCCAGCAGCTTGGCCGATAGCGGGAGCTACGAGCAGTACTTC.

The chain is built from TRBV6-5 and TRBJ2-5; TRBD1 agrees at 11 bases. The CDR3 runs to 14 residues. The J segment lost 5 bases and the V segment lost 5 bases, leaving 4 bases of the junction unmatched. Germline V CDR1 and CDR2: MNHEY, SVGAGI. CDR3 protein: CASSPDRGRETQYF. CDR3 DNA: TGTGCCAGCAGTCCGGACAGGGGGCGGGAGACCCAGTACTTC.

The rearrangement uses TRBV28 and TRBJ2-1, with 8 nucleotides matching TRBD1. Unmatched junction bases numbered 1, after V lost 1 base and J lost 8 bases. The length of the CDR3 is 13 residues. The germline CDR1 and CDR2 sequences are MDHEN and SYDVKM. CDR3 DNA sequence: TGTGCCAGCAGTTTATCGACAGGGGATGAGCAGTTCTTC. Protein sequence: CASSLSTGDEQFF.

The chain is built from TRBV6-4 and TRBJ2-1; a weak D match, TRBD1 (6 bases). CDR1 is MRHNA, CDR2 SNTAGT, per germline. This CDR3 is built from 14 residues. The V end was cut by 6 bases, the J end by 6 bases, with 15 bases between. As DNA, the CDR3 is TGTGCCAGCAGCAAGGGGGACGGCGGCAATGAGCAGTTCTTC. Translating gives CASSKGDGGNEQFF.

The chain has TRBV29-1 and TRBJ2-7; 10 nucleotides line up with TRBD1. The CDR3 has 14 amino acids. Trimming removed 6 bases from V and 3 bases from J; junction bases left unmatched: 8. Germline CDR1 is SQVTM and CDR2 is ANQGSEA. CDR3: CSVARTGGVYEQYF. The CDR3 DNA is TGCAGCGTCGCCAGGACAGGGGGAGTCTACGAGCAGTACTTC.

This clone was recorded only once. V and J are TRBV30 and TRBJ1-5; unclear D gene. CDR1 is GTSNPN, CDR2 SVGIG, per germline (reference sequence). The CDR3 length is 12 residues. With 0 bases removed from V and 3 bases from J, the gap between germline ends came to 3 bases. CDR3 sequence: CAWSVFNQPQHF. The DNA for the CDR3 is TGTGCCTGGAGTGTCTTCAATCAGCCCCAGCATTTT.

The chain has TRBV28 and TRBJ1-5; D is uncertain. The CDR3 runs to 13 residues. Germline assignment: CDR1 MDHEN and CDR2 SYDVKM. V was cut by 3 bases and J by 11 bases, with 14 bases left in between. CDR3 loop: CASSLLSDRAQHF. The CDR3 DNA reads TGTGCCAGCAGTTTGTTGTCCGACCGGGCCCAGCATTTT. The variable domain in full, completed from reference TRBV28 and TRBJ1-5, reads DVKVTQSSRYLVKRTGEKVFLECVQDMDHENMFWYRQDPGLGLRLIYFSYDVKMKEKGDIPEGYSVSREKKERFSLILESASTNQTSMYLCASSLLSDRAQHFGDGTRLSIL.

The chain couples TRBV7-3 to TRBJ2-1; perhaps TRBD2 as D (9 bases). The CDR3 runs 16 residues. The V end was cut by 7 bases, the J end by 2 bases, with 18 bases between. Germline V gives CDR1 SGHTA, CDR2 FQGTGA. In DNA, the CDR3 is TGTGCCAGCACCCAGGGGGCGGGGGGGCCCTACAATGAGCAGTTCTTC. It codes for CASTQGAGGPYNEQFF.

This clone was detected only once. The chain is built from TRBV19 and TRBJ2-5; D is possibly TRBD2 (7 bases). This CDR3 contains 15 residues. Germline lookup yields CDR1 LNHDA and CDR2 SQIVND (reference sequence). V was cut by 3 bases and J by 4 bases, with 15 bases left in between. CDR3 region: CASSIGGQWRETQYF. The DNA of the CDR3 is TGTGCCAGTAGTATCGGGGGGCAGTGGAGAGAGACCCAGTACTTC.

The rearrangement uses TRBV6-1 and TRBJ1-5; 10 nucleotides line up with TRBD1. Germline CDR1 and CDR2: MNHNS and SASEGT. The CDR3 is 14 residues long. With 5 bases clipped from V and 6 bases from J, the junction kept 4 bases outside the gene matches. In DNA form, the CDR3 reads TGTGCCAGCAGTCCAGACAGGGGGCGTCAGCCCCAGCATTTT. It is translated as CASSPDRGRQPQHF.

The chain joins TRBV5-1 to TRBJ2-2; 10 nucleotides match TRBD1. This CDR3 has 13 residues. Per the germline V gene, CDR1 is SGHRS and CDR2 is YFSETQ. Trimming removed 4 bases from V and 8 bases from J; junction bases left unmatched: 2. The CDR3 DNA follows: TGCGCCAGCAGCAGGGACAGGGGAGGGGAGCTGTTTTTT. It encodes CASSRDRGGELFF.

The genes are TRBV5-1 and TRBJ1-4, with a weak D call TRBD1 (6 bases). The V gene lost 4 bases and the J gene lost 7 bases, with 20 bases spanning the gap. This CDR3 is 16 amino acids long. The germline gives CDR1 SGHRS, CDR2 YFSETQ. CDR3 sequence: CASSISLQGGSEKLFF. In DNA form, the CDR3 reads TGCGCCAGCAGCATTTCTTTACAGGGTGGGAGTGAAAAACTGTTTTTT.

The sample holds one count of this clone. The chain couples TRBV29-1 to TRBJ1-1, with 7 bases aligning to TRBD1. The germline CDR1 and CDR2 sequences are SQVTM and ANQGSEA. V lost 6 bases, J lost 11 bases, and 21 bases stayed unmatched. This CDR3 contains 15 residues. The CDR3 sequence: CSVWTTGLTRSVAFF. The DNA for the CDR3 is TGCAGCGTCTGGACGACAGGGCTAACCCGGAGCGTGGCTTTCTTT.

The chain recombines TRBV7-9 with TRBJ1-1; 10 nucleotides agree with TRBD1. Germline V CDR1 and CDR2: SEHNR, FQNEAQ (reference sequence). The CDR3 has 17 amino acids. V shed 1 base and J 0 bases; nucleotides not matched to a gene: 5. The CDR3 is CASSLVGQGVMNTEAFF. The CDR3 DNA reads TGTGCCAGCAGCTTAGTAGGACAGGGGGTCATGAACACTGAAGCTTTCTTT. Together with reference TRBV7-9 and TRBJ1-1, the CDR3 gives the full variable domain: DTGVSQNPRHKITKRGQNVTFRCDPISEHNRLYWYRQTLGQGPEFLTYFQNEAQLEKSRLLSDRFSAERPKGSFSTLEIQRTEQGDSAMYLCASSLVGQGVMNTEAFFGQGTRLTVV.

V gene TRBV5-6 combines with J gene TRBJ1-2; a possible D gene is TRBD1 (5 bases). V was cut by 0 bases and J by 4 bases, with 7 bases left in between. The CDR3 consists of 13 residues. The germline CDR1 and CDR2 sequences are SGHDT and YYEEEE. The CDR3, as DNA: TGTGCCAGCAGCTTGGGACAGACCTATGGCTACACCTTC. Its protein product is CASSLGQTYGYTF.

This clone came up once. CDR3 region: CASSVGVANYEQYF. CDR3 sequence (DNA): TGTGCCAGCAGCGTCGGTGTCGCCAACTACGAGCAGTACTTC. The V gene is TRBV9, the J gene TRBJ2-7; no clear D gene. CDR3 length: 14 amino acids. CDR1 and CDR2 (germline): SGDLS, YYNGEE. The V and J ends lost 2 bases and 3 bases respectively, with 12 bases between them. Combining the CDR3 with reference TRBV9 and TRBJ2-7 gives the whole variable domain DSGVTQTPKHLITATGQRVTLRCSPRSGDLSVYWYQQSLDQGLQFLIQYYNGEERAKGNILERFSAQQFPDLHSELNLSSLELGDSALYFCASSVGVANYEQYFGPGTRLTVT.

The chain employs TRBV29-1 and TRBJ2-3, with 7 bases fitting TRBD1. V was clipped by 3 bases and J by 4 bases; unmatched bases: 1. CDR1 is SQVTM, CDR2 ANQGSEA, per germline. The CDR3 spans 12 residues. The CDR3 nucleotides read TGCAGCGTTGAGCAGGGGGCAGATACGCAGTATTTT. Amino acids: CSVEQGADTQYF.

The chain links TRBV28 to TRBJ2-7; 8 bases are shared with TRBD1. The CDR3 spans 15 residues. After removal of 4 bases from V and 0 bases from J, the junction contained 5 bases not matched to a gene. The V gene's germline CDR1 is MDHEN and CDR2 SYDVKM. CDR3 DNA: TGTGCCAGCAGTTCCCCAGGGGGCGGCTCCTACGAGCAGTACTTC. Translated: CASSSPGGGSYEQYF.